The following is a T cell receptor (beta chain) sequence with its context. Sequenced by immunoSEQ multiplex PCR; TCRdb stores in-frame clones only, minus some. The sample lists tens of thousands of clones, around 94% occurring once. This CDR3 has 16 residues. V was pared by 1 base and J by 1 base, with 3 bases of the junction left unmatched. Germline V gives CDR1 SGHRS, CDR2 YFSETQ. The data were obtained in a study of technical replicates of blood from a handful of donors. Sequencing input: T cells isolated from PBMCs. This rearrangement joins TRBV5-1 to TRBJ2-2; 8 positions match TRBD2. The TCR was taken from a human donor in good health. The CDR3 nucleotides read TGCGCCAGCAGCTTGTCGCTAGCGGGGAACACCGGGGAGCTGTTTTTT. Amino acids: CASSLSLAGNTGELFF.